This T cell receptor beta chain was recovered during a study of blood T cell repertoires in COVID-19. The germline V gene encodes CDR1 KGHSH and CDR2 LQKENI. The CDR3 length is 15 residues. Unmatched junction bases numbered 6, after V lost 6 bases and J lost 4 bases. The assay was immunoSEQ multiplex PCR, and TCRdb's table has in-frame clones only and misses some. The sample carries roughly 360,000 clones, approximately 80% recorded once. This clone was detected once. The sequence came from a human donor with acute or convalescent COVID-19. The donor label of this sample is uncertain. Sequences were obtained from peripheral blood. The chain employs TRBV18 and TRBJ2-7; TRBD2 agrees at 13 bases. The chain's CDR3 is CASSRLAGGGYEQYF. CDR3 DNA sequence: TGTGCCAGCTCTCGACTAGCGGGGGGCGGGTACGAGCAGTACTTC.